The clone carrying this T cell receptor beta chain was observed a few times. Each sample provided at least 6 micrograms of extracted total RNA. CDR3 size: 14 residues. Germline lookup yields CDR1 SGDLS and CDR2 YYNGEE. The germline V and J ends were trimmed by 6 bases and 4 bases, with 16 bases remaining between them. This sample is drawn from a study of blood T cells in healthy people across ages. Overall study: Per two T cells, template switching captured roughly one barcoded beta molecule.

A second PCR of roughly 7 to 11 cycles used a sample-barcoded 5' primer and a J-beta primer mix. Each TCR beta cDNA got a 12-nucleotide random molecular identifier. Every sample gave at least 2.5 million paired-end reads containing CDR3. TCRdb processed the 5' RACE reads anew with MiXCR; each CDR3 protein has one entry. The sample yields hundreds of thousands of distinct CDR3 sequences, 55% to 75% seen once. This sequence originates from a man between 25 and 39 years old in good health. Sequenced input: blood. This chain uses TRBV9 with TRBJ1-2; D remains unclear. The CDR3 bases are TGTGCCAGCATGAAGGTTTCCGAATTCTATGGCTACACCTTC. This translates into CASMKVSEFYGYTF.